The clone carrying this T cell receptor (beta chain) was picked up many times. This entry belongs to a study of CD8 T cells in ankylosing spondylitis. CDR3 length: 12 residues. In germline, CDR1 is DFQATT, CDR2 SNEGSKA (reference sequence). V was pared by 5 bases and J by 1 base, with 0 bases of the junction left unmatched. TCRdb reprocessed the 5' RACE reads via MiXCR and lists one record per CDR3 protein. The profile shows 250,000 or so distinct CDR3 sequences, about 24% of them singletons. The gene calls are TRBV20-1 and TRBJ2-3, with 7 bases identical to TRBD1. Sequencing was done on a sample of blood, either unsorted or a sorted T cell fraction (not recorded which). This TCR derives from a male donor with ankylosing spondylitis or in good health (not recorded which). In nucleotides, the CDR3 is TGCAGTGCTGGACAGGGCACAGATACGCAGTATTTT. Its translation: CSAGQGTDTQYF.